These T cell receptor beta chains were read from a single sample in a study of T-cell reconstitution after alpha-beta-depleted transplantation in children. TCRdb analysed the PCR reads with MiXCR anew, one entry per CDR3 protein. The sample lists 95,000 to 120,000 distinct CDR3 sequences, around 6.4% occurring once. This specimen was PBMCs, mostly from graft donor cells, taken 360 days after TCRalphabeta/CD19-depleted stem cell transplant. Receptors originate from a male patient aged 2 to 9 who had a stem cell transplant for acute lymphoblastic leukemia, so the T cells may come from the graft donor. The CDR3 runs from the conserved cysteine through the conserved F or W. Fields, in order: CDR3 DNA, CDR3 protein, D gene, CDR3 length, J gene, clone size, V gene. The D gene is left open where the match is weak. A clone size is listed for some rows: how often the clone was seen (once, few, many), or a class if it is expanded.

TGCAGTGCTAGAGACCCGACAGGGGCAAGCAATCAGCCCCAGCATTTT CSARDPTGASNQPQHF TRBD1 16 TRBJ1-5 . TRBV20-1
TGTGCCAGCAGCTTAGAGGGGACAGGACCCTACAATGAGCAGTTCTTC CASSLEGTGPYNEQFF TRBD1 16 TRBJ2-1 . TRBV11-2
TGCGCCAGCAGCCAAGTCTGGGGGGCGAGGGCCAAAAACATTCAGTACTTC CASSQVWGARAKNIQYF . 17 TRBJ2-4 many TRBV4-3
TGTGCCAGCAGTGTTAGCGGGAGGAGAGGGGAGACCCAGTACTTC CASSVSGRRGETQYF TRBD2 15 TRBJ2-5 few TRBV27
TGTGCCATACAGGATACAGGCGAAAAACTGTTTTTT CAIQDTGEKLFF . 12 TRBJ1-4 . TRBV21-1
TGTGCCAGCAGCTCATCGGCTAGCGGGAGGCCAGATACGCAGTATTTT CASSSSASGRPDTQYF TRBD2 16 TRBJ2-3 . TRBV7-3
TGTGCCAGCAGCCTCACCCCGGACTACCGCACAGATACGCAGTATTTT CASSLTPDYRTDTQYF . 16 TRBJ2-3 . TRBV6-1
TGTGCCAGCAGTGACCATGGGGGCTATGAGCAGTTCTTC CASSDHGGYEQFF . 13 TRBJ2-1 many TRBV25-1
TGTGCCAGCAGTTACGGCACTTCCCCCTACAATGAGCAGTTCTTC CASSYGTSPYNEQFF . 15 TRBJ2-1 . TRBV6-5
TGTGCCAGCAGTGAACCAGGGGGCATCAGCTCCTACGAGCAGTACTTC CASSEPGGISSYEQYF TRBD1 16 TRBJ2-7 . TRBV2
TGTGCCAGCAGTTTCTCTGACAGTCCAGATACGCAGTATTTT CASSFSDSPDTQYF . 14 TRBJ2-3 many TRBV12-3/TRBV12-4
TGCAGTGCTGGCTCAAGGTCCAATACGCAGTATTTT CSAGSRSNTQYF . 12 TRBJ2-3 many TRBV20-1
TGCAGTGCTAGAGATCGGAGGGGAAGGGACTATGGCTACACCTTC CSARDRRGRDYGYTF . 15 TRBJ1-2 . TRBV20-1
TGCAGCGTTGACCCAGGTGCAGGGGGGGACTATGGCTACACCTTC CSVDPGAGGDYGYTF TRBD1 15 TRBJ1-2 many TRBV29-1
TGCGCCAGCAGCCAAGACAGGGGGTACGGCAATCAGCCCCAGCATTTT CASSQDRGYGNQPQHF TRBD1 16 TRBJ1-5 few TRBV4-3
TGTGCCAGCAGCTCGATATGGCCCGGGCCCCAGCATTTT CASSSIWPGPQHF . 13 TRBJ1-5 many TRBV7-8
TGTGCTAGCAGCTTAGCGGGGCGAACCGGGGAGCTGTTTTTT CASSLAGRTGELFF TRBD2 14 TRBJ2-2 few TRBV7-7